Following are 28 T cell receptor beta chains from one sample sequenced in a study of shared clonotypes between healthy human individuals. Terminally differentiated effector memory CD45RA+ cells were left out of the naive CD8 fraction, which was CD45RO-negative and positively selected for CCR7. Profiling relied on immunoSEQ multiplex PCR, and the TCRdb table lists in-frame clones only, not all of them. The data show approximately 1.9 million clones, around 95% seen once. The sequencing sample was made of naive CD8+ T cells from PBMCs. The receptors stem from a man between 18 and 35 years old in good health. Some clones in this sample may be carry-over from other donors' samples.

The chain combines TRBV4-3 with TRBJ1-1; TRBD1 aligns across 7 bases. Germline values: CDR1 LGHNA, CDR2 YSLEER. V shed 4 bases, J shed 0 bases, and the junction held 5 bases outside the gene matches. The CDR3 consists of 15 residues. DNA of the CDR3: TGCGCCAGCAGCCGCGGGACAGCTATGAACACTGAAGCTTTCTTT. Residues: CASSRGTAMNTEAFF.

On this clone: Distinct nucleotide sequences in the sample also encode this CDR3. This chain uses TRBV9 with TRBJ1-2; the D gene is possibly TRBD1 (5 bases). Trimming pared 0 bases from V and 7 bases from J, leaving 7 bases between. Germline V lookup: CDR1 SGDLS, CDR2 YYNGEE. This CDR3 is built from 12 residues. The CDR3 spells CASSVGGTGYTF. In DNA form, the CDR3 reads TGTGCCAGCAGCGTAGGAGGGACTGGCTACACCTTC.

This chain links TRBV5-4 with TRBJ2-7; 8 positions agree with TRBD1. This CDR3 has 16 amino acids. Trimming at V came to 1 base and at J to 5 bases, leaving 11 bases not matched to a gene. In germline, CDR1 is SGHNT, CDR2 YYREEE (reference sequence). Here the CDR3 reads CASSLNPDRVPHEQYF. CDR3 DNA: TGTGCCAGCAGCTTGAACCCGGACAGGGTCCCCCACGAGCAGTACTTC.

The table lists this clone with a count of one. The chain is built from TRBV6-1 and TRBJ2-1; D not certain. Germline lookup yields CDR1 MNHNS and CDR2 SASEGT. V lost 8 bases and J 0 bases, leaving 14 bases between the germline ends. The CDR3 consists of 15 residues. For the CDR3, the DNA is TGTGCCAGCGGGATAGCTTCTATCTCCTACAATGAGCAGTTCTTC. This sequence encodes CASGIASISYNEQFF.

V and J are TRBV2 and TRBJ2-3; 11 bases fit TRBD2. CDR3 length: 15 amino acids. CDR1 is SNHLY, CDR2 FYNNEI, per germline. Trimming removed 6 bases from V and 4 bases from J; junction bases left unmatched: 6. The CDR3 loop is CASRGTSGRADTQYF. The CDR3 DNA is TGTGCCAGCAGAGGGACTAGCGGAAGGGCAGATACGCAGTATTTT.

The V and J genes are TRBV2 and TRBJ1-2, with 12 bases that match TRBD1. From germline, CDR1 is SNHLY and CDR2 FYNNEI. Germline trimming cut 8 bases from V and 5 bases from J; bases unmatched to any gene: 3. This CDR3 has 13 residues. The CDR3 bases are TGTGCCAGCTGGGACAGGGGGCCATATGGCTACACCTTC. Translation gives CASWDRGPYGYTF.

The rearrangement links TRBV19 to TRBJ1-2, with TRBD1 matching over 8 bases. V dropped 3 bases and J dropped 6; count of bases not matched to a gene: 9. The germline V gene encodes CDR1 LNHDA and CDR2 SQIVND (reference sequence). The CDR3 totals 15 residues. CDR3 in amino acids: CASSIVGAGGDGYTF. The CDR3 nucleotides are TGTGCCAGTAGTATCGTCGGGGCAGGGGGCGATGGCTACACCTTC.

The table lists this clone with a count of one. This chain links TRBV5-6 with TRBJ2-7; perhaps D is TRBD1 or TRBD2 (7 bases each). Germline-derived CDR1 and CDR2 are SGHDT and YYEEEE. The CDR3 covers 14 residues. Trimming shortened V by 4 bases and J by 4 bases, and 15 bases separated the two germline ends. CDR3 nucleotides: TGTGCCAGCAGCGTGGGAGGGGGCTTTTACGAGCAGTACTTC. Translation gives CASSVGGGFYEQYF.

The V call is TRBV28, the J call TRBJ1-4, with D possibly being TRBD1 (5 bases). CDR1 and CDR2 from the germline V gene are MDHEN and SYDVKM. There are 16 residues in the CDR3. With 3 bases removed from V and 4 bases from J, the gap between germline ends came to 15 bases. The CDR3: CASSLGRRSFNEKLFF. CDR3 in DNA: TGTGCCAGCAGTTTGGGGCGTCGGTCCTTTAATGAAAAACTGTTTTTT. Full variable domain (outside the CDR3, taken from reference TRBV28 and TRBJ1-4): DVKVTQSSRYLVKRTGEKVFLECVQDMDHENMFWYRQDPGLGLRLIYFSYDVKMKEKGDIPEGYSVSREKKERFSLILESASTNQTSMYLCASSLGRRSFNEKLFFGSGTQLSVL.

The chain combines TRBV4-3 with TRBJ2-1; D perhaps matches TRBD1 (6 bases). V gave up 1 base and J gave up 4 bases, with 11 bases separating them. The CDR3 is 15 residues long. Germline lookup yields CDR1 LGHNA and CDR2 YSLEER. CDR3 residues: CASSQGTARYNEQFF. The CDR3 DNA is TGCGCCAGCAGCCAAGGGACAGCTAGATACAATGAGCAGTTCTTC.

The V call is TRBV5-1, the J call TRBJ2-7; a weak D match, TRBD2 (6 bases). CDR3 length: 16 amino acids. Trimming removed 1 base from V and 4 bases from J, with 18 bases in between. Germline CDR1 is SGHRS and CDR2 is YFSETQ. The CDR3 protein is CASSLRYPGRTYEQYF. As DNA, the CDR3 is TGCGCCAGCAGCTTGCGATATCCCGGGAGAACTTACGAGCAGTACTTC.

A note on this clone: The same CDR3 is also encoded by other DNA sequences in this sample. This chain links TRBV27 with TRBJ2-1; 14 bases are a match to TRBD2. CDR3 size: 15 residues. Trimming at V came to 5 bases and at J to 6 bases, leaving 3 bases not matched to a gene. Germline V CDR1 and CDR2: MNHEY, SMNVEV (reference sequence). This CDR3 reads CASSPGTSGSNEQFF. The DNA for the CDR3 is TGTGCCAGCAGTCCAGGGACTAGCGGGAGCAATGAGCAGTTCTTC.

This chain links TRBV4-1 with TRBJ1-2, with a weak D call TRBD1 (6 bases). Germline values: CDR1 MGHRA, CDR2 YSYEKL. The CDR3 sequence is 15 residues long. V lost 0 bases to trimming and J lost 4 bases, with 12 bases between them. Written as DNA, the CDR3 is TGCGCCAGCAGCCAAGATTTGGGGGGCTTCTATGGCTACACCTTC. Amino acid sequence: CASSQDLGGFYGYTF.

The chain joins TRBV4-1 to TRBJ2-7; 8 positions agree with TRBD2. The CDR3 contains 15 residues. The germline V gene has CDR1 MGHRA and CDR2 YSYEKL. V was pared by 1 base and J by 2 bases, with 4 bases of the junction left unmatched. The CDR3 sequence is CASSQGTSSTYEQYF. DNA for the CDR3: TGCGCCAGCAGCCAAGGGACTAGCTCCACCTACGAGCAGTACTTC.

For the CDR3, the DNA is TGTGCCAGCAGCTTAGGTACCGGGACCCTCTACGAGCAGTACTTC. Encoded protein: CASSLGTGTLYEQYF. The rearrangement joins TRBV7-9 to TRBJ2-7, with D possibly called TRBD1 or TRBD2 (5 bases each). The CDR3 is 15 amino acids. Germline values: CDR1 SEHNR, CDR2 FQNEAQ (reference sequence). V was cut by 1 base and J by 3 bases, with 13 bases left in between.

The J gene is TRBJ2-3, the V gene TRBV10-2; 8 nucleotides line up with TRBD1. The germline V gene encodes CDR1 WSHSY and CDR2 SAAADI. Trimming cost V 8 bases and J 6 bases; bases outside gene matches: 10. The length of the CDR3 is 14 residues. The CDR3 loop is CASGGAGGADTQYF. The CDR3 nucleotides read TGCGCCAGCGGGGGAGCAGGGGGCGCGGATACGCAGTATTTT.

The J gene is TRBJ2-7, the V gene TRBV6-1; the D gene is possibly TRBD2 (6 bases). Trimming removed 6 bases at V and 4 bases at J, with 16 bases between. The germline CDR1 and CDR2 sequences are MNHNS and SASEGT. The CDR3 is made up of 14 amino acids. This CDR3 is CASSPPGDLYEQYF. For the CDR3, the DNA is TGTGCCAGCAGCCCCCCGGGAGACCTATACGAGCAGTACTTC.

This chain links TRBV2 with TRBJ2-1; 11 nucleotides align to TRBD2. CDR3 size: 15 residues. V was clipped by 8 bases and J by 7 bases; unmatched bases: 10. Germline lookup yields CDR1 SNHLY and CDR2 FYNNEI. The CDR3 DNA is TGTGCCAGCCGCCCGGGACTAGCGGTGACTAATGAGCAGTTCTTC. This translates into CASRPGLAVTNEQFF.

This chain joins TRBV6-4 and TRBJ2-1, with unresolved D. This CDR3 spans 15 amino acids. V lost 3 bases and J 4 bases, leaving 13 bases between the germline ends. Germline loops: CDR1 MRHNA, CDR2 SNTAGT. The CDR3 sequence is CASSEDGARYNEQFF. For the CDR3, the DNA is TGTGCCAGCAGTGAAGACGGAGCCAGGTACAATGAGCAGTTCTTC.

The V and J genes are TRBV28 and TRBJ1-4, with a weak D call TRBD1 (6 bases). V lost 1 base and J 5 bases, leaving 20 bases between the germline ends. Germline V lookup: CDR1 MDHEN, CDR2 SYDVKM. This CDR3 contains 18 residues. The CDR3: CASSLSSGGPLLNEKLFF. As DNA, the CDR3 is TGTGCCAGCAGTTTATCGAGTGGGGGGCCGTTGCTAAATGAAAAACTGTTTTTT.

The CDR3 coding sequence is TGTGCCAGCAGCTTAGGAGGGGCTTACCCCGTAGCCAAAAACATTCAGTACTTC. Protein sequence: CASSLGGAYPVAKNIQYF. The rearrangement uses TRBV7-6 and TRBJ2-4, with D tentatively TRBD1 or TRBD2 (5 bases each). V was clipped by 1 base and J by 0 bases, with 16 bases between them. There are 18 residues in the CDR3. Looked up from germline, CDR1 is SGHVS and CDR2 is FNYEAQ.

This clone was found once. V gene TRBV20-1 combines with J gene TRBJ1-2, with D possibly matching TRBD1 (6 bases). Germline values: CDR1 DFQATT, CDR2 SNEGSKA (reference sequence). The CDR3 runs to 10 residues. The CDR3, as DNA: TGCAGAGGGGGGGACTATGGCTACACCTTC. Translating gives CRGGDYGYTF.

The CDR3 loop reads CASSQEIAGASDEQYF. DNA for the CDR3: TGCGCCAGCAGCCAAGAGATAGCGGGAGCCTCGGACGAGCAGTACTTC. This sequence joins TRBV4-1 and TRBJ2-7; 9 bases agree with TRBD2. The CDR3 has 16 residues. The V segment lost 0 bases and the J segment 5 bases; nucleotides outside the gene matches: 8. Germline assignment: CDR1 MGHRA and CDR2 YSYEKL.

The genes are TRBV29-1 and TRBJ2-1; 8 nucleotides align to TRBD1. Germline CDR1 SQVTM, CDR2 ANQGSEA. This CDR3 has 12 residues. V shed 6 bases and J 5 bases; nucleotides not matched to a gene: 3. The CDR3 reads CSVVDRDNEQFF. The CDR3 coding sequence is TGCAGCGTAGTGGACAGGGACAATGAGCAGTTCTTC.

J is TRBJ2-1 and V is TRBV7-9, with 11 bases fitting TRBD1. The J segment lost 6 bases and the V segment lost 11 bases, leaving 6 bases of the junction unmatched. The germline CDR1 and CDR2 sequences are SEHNR and FQNEAQ (reference sequence). The length of the CDR3 is 13 residues. CDR3 DNA: TGTGCCGGTTGGGGACAGGGGGTCAATGAGCAGTTCTTC. As protein: CAGWGQGVNEQFF.

V and J are TRBV14 and TRBJ2-2; 10 positions agree with TRBD2. The CDR3 totals 16 residues. From germline, CDR1 is SGHDN and CDR2 FVKESK. Germline trimming cut 3 bases from V and 1 base from J; bases unmatched to any gene: 2. As DNA, the CDR3 is TGTGCCAGCAGCCAGCCTAGCGGGAGGAACACCGGGGAGCTGTTTTTT. Amino acid sequence: CASSQPSGRNTGELFF.

As concerns this clone: Germline and junction disagree at one end, which may indicate a read error. Other DNA sequences in this sample translate to the same CDR3. The rearrangement uses TRBV30 and TRBJ2-1; unclear D gene. This CDR3 comprises 12 residues. CDR1 is GTSNPN and CDR2 is SVGIG in the germline V gene (reference sequence). The CDR3 is CAWSVIDNEQFF. Here the CDR3 DNA reads TGTGCCTGGAGCGTCATCGATAATGAACAGTTCTTC.

The rearrangement links TRBV27 to TRBJ2-7; 7 bases map to TRBD2. The CDR3 loop spans 15 amino acids. Germline CDR1 and CDR2: MNHEY and SMNVEV (reference sequence). Unmatched junction bases numbered 7, after V lost 5 bases and J lost 0 bases. The CDR3 region has the DNA TGTGCCAGCAGTCCCCGGCTAGCGGACTCCTACGAGCAGTACTTC. Translating it yields CASSPRLADSYEQYF.